Detailed here is one T cell receptor (beta chain). Its target is not known. Trimming removed 5 bases at V and 6 bases at J, with 13 bases between. The germline V gene encodes CDR1 SGHTA and CDR2 FQGNSA. The CDR3 contains 14 residues. TCRdb keeps only in-frame clones here, not all; method: immunoSEQ multiplex PCR. The top ten hold roughly 2.3% of the sample, which has about 54,000 clones, 75% to 90% seen once. The sample originates from a study of vaccination effects on CD4 cells after COVID-19. ViraFEST assay sequencing came after antigen-specific CD4+ T cells were expanded with viral peptide pools. Cultured cells yielded isolated CD4+ T cells after about ten days.

The chain is built from TRBV7-2 and TRBJ1-4; D might be TRBD1 (6 bases). Material: CD4+ T cells from PBMCs cultured with HCoV-229E spike peptides, obtained before COVID-19 vaccination. This clonotype was sampled from a human donor who received a COVID-19 vaccine. The CDR3 reads CASSVSGGDEKLFF. As DNA, the CDR3 is TGTGCCAGCAGCGTGTCCGGGGGCGATGAAAAACTGTTTTTT.